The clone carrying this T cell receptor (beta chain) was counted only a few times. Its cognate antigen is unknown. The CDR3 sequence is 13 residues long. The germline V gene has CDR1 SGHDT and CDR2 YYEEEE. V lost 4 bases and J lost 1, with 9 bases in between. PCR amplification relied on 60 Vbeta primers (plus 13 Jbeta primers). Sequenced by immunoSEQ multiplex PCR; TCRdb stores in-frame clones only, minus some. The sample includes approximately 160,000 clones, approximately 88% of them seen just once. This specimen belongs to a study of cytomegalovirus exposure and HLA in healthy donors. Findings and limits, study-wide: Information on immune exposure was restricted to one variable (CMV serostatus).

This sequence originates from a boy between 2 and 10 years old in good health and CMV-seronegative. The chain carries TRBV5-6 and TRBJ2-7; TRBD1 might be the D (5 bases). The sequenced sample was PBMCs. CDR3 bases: TGTGCCAGCAGCCCCGACAGTTCCTACGAGCAGTACTTC. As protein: CASSPDSSYEQYF.